This passage covers 16 T cell receptor beta chains from one sample sequenced in a study of control samples from healthy donors and cancer patients. Data came from immunoSEQ multiplex PCR; TCRdb stores just in-frame clones and leaves some out. Among around 13,000 clones listed, approximately 77% were seen once. The sequenced sample was formalin-fixed, paraffin-embedded tissue. Source of these receptors: a male donor with melanoma.

The V call is TRBV3-1 (or the pseudogene TRBV3-2), the J call TRBJ1-5; no clear D. V was shortened by 3 bases and J by 8 bases, with 17 bases between the two germline ends. This CDR3 comprises 15 residues. Germline assignment: CDR1 LGHDT and CDR2 YNNKEL (reference sequence). Here the CDR3 reads CASSQVITYQEPQHF. The CDR3 DNA reads as TGTGCCAGCAGCCAGGTAATCACCTATCAGGAGCCCCAGCATTTT.

In the case of this clone: The same CDR3 is also encoded by other DNA sequences in this sample. The chain has TRBV9 and TRBJ1-2, with TRBD1 as a possible D gene (5 bases). Trimming pared 0 bases from V and 6 bases from J, leaving 9 bases between. CDR3 length: 13 amino acids. Per germline, CDR1 SGDLS and CDR2 YYNGEE. Written as DNA, the CDR3 is TGTGCCAGCAGCGTAGAAGGGGTTGATGGCTACACCTTC. Translated: CASSVEGVDGYTF.

J is TRBJ1-4 and V is TRBV7-8; D gene uncertain. V gave up 1 base and J gave up 8 bases, with 8 bases separating them. Germline V gene lookup returns CDR1 SGHVS and CDR2 FQNEAQ. The CDR3 consists of 13 residues. The CDR3 sequence is CASSLGVFEKLFF. The DNA of the CDR3 is TGTGCCAGCAGCTTAGGGGTTTTCGAAAAACTGTTTTTT.

V is TRBV6-6 and J is TRBJ2-7; D not certain. Germline CDR1 is MNHNY and CDR2 is SVGAGI (reference sequence). CDR3 length equals 16 residues. Trimming took off 0 bases at V and 4 bases at J, with 16 bases between the two ends. The CDR3 DNA reads as TGTGCCAGCAGTTACTCTTTAGTCGGAGTGGGTTACGAGCAGTACTTC. Translated: CASSYSLVGVGYEQYF.

The chain has TRBV9 and TRBJ2-1; TRBD1 agrees at 8 bases. V shed 2 bases and J 7 bases; nucleotides not matched to a gene: 11. The CDR3 is 16 residues long. CDR1 and CDR2 from the germline V gene are SGDLS and YYNGEE. The DNA for the CDR3 is TGTGCCAGCAGCGTCTACGGGACAGGATCCTTTAATGAGCAGTTCTTC. This translates into CASSVYGTGSFNEQFF.

Note on this clone: A junction boundary mismatches the germline segment, possibly from a read error. The same CDR3 also results from other DNA sequences found in this sample. V and J are TRBV11-2 and TRBJ2-3; 12 bases fit TRBD2. The CDR3 is made up of 15 amino acids. From germline, CDR1 is SGHAT and CDR2 FQNNGV. The CDR3 loop is CASSQGLAGLDTQYF. The CDR3 DNA reads as TGTGCCAGCAGCCAAGGACTAGCGGGGTTAGATACACAGTATTTT.

This sequence joins TRBV27 and TRBJ2-7, with a tentative D call TRBD1 (6 bases). CDR1 is MNHEY, CDR2 SMNVEV, per germline (reference sequence). Deletions cut 3 bases from V and 3 bases from J, with 12 bases between. CDR3 length equals 14 residues. The CDR3 protein is CASSFTGRFYEQYF. CDR3 DNA sequence: TGTGCCAGCAGTTTTACAGGGCGCTTCTACGAGCAGTACTTC.

The genes are TRBV11-2 and TRBJ1-2; 8 bases map to TRBD1. CDR3 length equals 17 residues. CDR1 SGHAT and CDR2 FQNNGV come from the germline V gene. The trim removed 4 bases at V and 3 bases at J, leaving 13 bases unmatched. CDR3 DNA: TGTGCCAGCAGCTCCTCGACAGGGGATCGGTGGGACTATGGCTACACCTTC. This translates into CASSSSTGDRWDYGYTF.

This clone has just a few counts. V usage is TRBV5-6 and J usage is TRBJ2-7; maybe TRBD1 (6 bases). Trimming removed 4 bases at V and 0 bases at J, with 17 bases between. The V gene's germline CDR1 is SGHDT and CDR2 YYEEEE. The CDR3 consists of 16 residues. As DNA, the CDR3 is TGTGCCAGCAGCCCGGACAGAAGTCGCGTCTCCTACGAGCAGTACTTC. This encodes CASSPDRSRVSYEQYF.

The chain carries TRBV4-1 and TRBJ2-3; TRBD2 matches 14 bases. The CDR3 contains 19 residues. V trimming: 4 bases; J trimming: 1 base; junction bases outside the gene matches: 10. CDR1 is MGHRA and CDR2 is YSYEKL in the germline V gene. CDR3 bases: TGCGCCAGCAGCCTGGGACTAGCGGGGGCCGAAACCGGCACAGATACGCAGTATTTT. It encodes CASSLGLAGAETGTDTQYF.

This clone turned up a few times. The gene calls are TRBV11-1 and TRBJ2-2; 9 bases are shared with TRBD1. The CDR3 runs 15 residues. Per the germline V gene, CDR1 is SGHAT and CDR2 is FQDESV (reference sequence). V lost 5 bases, J lost 5 bases, and 6 bases stayed unmatched. As DNA, the CDR3 is TGTGCCAGCAGCCCCACAGGGGGCGCGACCGGGGAGCTGTTTTTT. This codes for CASSPTGGATGELFF. Looking up the rest from reference TRBV11-1 and TRBJ2-2 gives the full variable domain: EAEVAQSPRYKITEKSQAVAFWCDPISGHATLYWYRQILGQGPELLVQFQDESVVDDSQLPKDRFSAERLKGVDSTLKIQPAELGDSAMYLCASSPTGGATGELFFGEGSRLTVL.

Points on this clone: An end of the junction does not agree with germline; a read error may underlie this. Other nucleotide sequences in the sample specify the same CDR3. The chain recombines TRBV6-5 with TRBJ2-5; D remains unclear. Germline CDR1 and CDR2: MNHEY and SVGAGI. There are 13 residues in the CDR3. This CDR3 is CASRLQNQETQYF. The CDR3 bases are TGTGCCAGCAGATTACAGAACCAAGAAACCCAGTACTTC.

The chain links TRBV19 to TRBJ2-7, with D perhaps matching TRBD1 (5 bases). The germline CDR1 and CDR2 sequences are LNHDA and SQIVND (reference sequence). The CDR3 contains 14 residues. V was cut by 7 bases and J by 1 base, with 14 bases left in between. The CDR3: CASKRQSGSYEQYF. DNA of the CDR3: TGTGCCAGTAAGAGACAGAGTGGTTCCTACGAGCAGTACTTC. Full variable domain (remainder filled in from reference TRBV19 and TRBJ2-7): DGGITQSPKYLFRKEGQNVTLSCEQNLNHDAMYWYRQDPGQGLRLIYYSQIVNDFQKGDIAEGYSVSREKKESFPLTVTSAQKNPTAFYLCASKRQSGSYEQYFGPGTRLTVT.

This chain uses TRBV11-1 with TRBJ2-1; D is undetermined. Trimming stripped 5 bases from V and 5 bases from J, with 4 bases between. The CDR3 extends over 11 amino acids. Per the germline V gene, CDR1 is SGHAT and CDR2 is FQDESV (reference sequence). CDR3 sequence: CASSEDNEQFF. The CDR3 DNA follows: TGTGCCAGCAGCGAAGACAATGAGCAGTTCTTC.

About this clone: An end of the junction differs from the germline gene, which may be a read error. This chain connects TRBV15 to TRBJ1-1; tentative D call: TRBD1 (6 bases). In germline, CDR1 is LNHNV, CDR2 YYDKDF (reference sequence). The CDR3 has 14 amino acids. CDR3 in amino acids: CATSSTTGNPEAFF. In nucleotides, the CDR3 is TGTGCCACCAGCAGCACCACAGGGAACCCTGAAGCTTTCTTT.

This clone was observed a few times. The genes are TRBV30 and TRBJ2-7; TRBD2 might be the D (7 bases). V lost 0 bases, J lost 5 bases, and 11 bases lay in between. This CDR3 region has 13 residues. CDR1 GTSNPN and CDR2 SVGIG come from the germline V gene (reference sequence). The CDR3 sequence is CAWSVRGGDEQYF. The CDR3 region has the DNA TGTGCCTGGAGTGTTAGGGGGGGCGACGAGCAGTACTTC.